This is a list of T cell receptor beta chains from one sample in a study of cytomegalovirus exposure and HLA in healthy donors. Using immunoSEQ multiplex PCR, the repertoire was profiled, and TCRdb retains in-frame clones only, with some absent. The sample carries some 120,000 clones, 77% recorded once. Source material: PBMCs. These receptors originate from a human donor in good health. CDR3s include the opening cysteine and the closing phenylalanine or tryptophan.

v_gene	len	j_gene	CDR3aa
TRBV19	13	TRBJ2-5	CASRGLATETQYF
TRBV10-3	12	TRBJ1-5	CSTGGPNQPQHF
TRBV5-6	16	TRBJ2-5	CASSLFLAAGEETQYF
TRBV23-1	16	TRBJ2-1	CASSPRGHHQNDEQFF
TRBV18	16	TRBJ2-2	CASSPLPGANTGELFF
TRBV6-1	17	TRBJ2-7	CASSELVTGGPLSEQYF
TRBV7-9	14	TRBJ1-2	CASSLVTGPYGYTF
TRBV5-1	12	TRBJ2-1	CASHLSRSQQFF
TRBV7-8	16	TRBJ2-3	CATLGGRLAGTDTQYF
TRBV6-5	15	TRBJ1-6	CASSYSRTYNSPLHF
TRBV2	15	TRBJ2-5	CATAYAQGTGETQYF
TRBV27	16	TRBJ2-1	CASSALAGVRYNEQFF
TRBV6-6	15	TRBJ2-3	CASSSFQGGTDTQYF
TRBV27	15	TRBJ2-7	CASSLSGRAVYEQYF
TRBV28	13	NA	CASSLSSGLEQYF
TRBV6-5	15	TRBJ2-1	CASSYFSTTGSEQFF
TRBV28	13	TRBJ1-5	CASVRDVNQPQHF
TRBV9	15	TRBJ2-2	CASSARTRGTGELFF
TRBV6-6	15	TRBJ2-7	CASSPRQGGTYEQYF
TRBV30	19	TRBJ2-3	CAWSVRPAGGRQSTDTQYF
TRBV5-8	15	TRBJ2-1	CASSFETRGNNEQFF
TRBV2	14	TRBJ2-7	CASTRQGTSYEQYF
TRBV27	15	TRBJ2-1	CASLRLAGGHNEQFF
TRBV19	14	TRBJ1-1	CASSPRELGTEAFF
TRBV18	13	TRBJ1-1	CASSPSIDTEAFF
TRBV5-1	12	TRBJ2-7	CASSSNSYEQYF
TRBV28	15	TRBJ1-2	CASSNPNRGYYGYTF
TRBV4-2	15	TRBJ2-1	CASSQDGGSGDEQFF
TRBV5-1	15	TRBJ1-5	CASSLRAGGLEPQHF
TRBV2	15	TRBJ2-7	CASSPRASGRDEQYF
TRBV5-6	14	TRBJ2-3	CASSSDRAGDTQYF
TRBV6-1	17	TRBJ1-2	CASSEARPGQGGRGYTF
TRBV6-1	15	TRBJ2-7	CASKSGQGTRYEQYF
TRBV6-5	14	TRBJ1-1	CASSTGKWNTEAFF
TRBV28	13	TRBJ2-7	CASSAGGSYEQYF
TRBV9	14	TRBJ1-1	CASSVVRGWTEAFF
TRBV11-2	16	TRBJ1-4	CASSLRGSATNEKLFF
TRBV28	14	TRBJ2-7	CASSNRDYFYEQYF
TRBV28	17	TRBJ1-3	CASSLYVLGQYGNTIYF
TRBV18	17	TRBJ2-3	CASSPFPGLAGEDTQYF
TRBV29-1	11	TRBJ2-7	CSVIRGREQYF
TRBV5-4	13	TRBJ2-7	CASSSGQGYEQYF
TRBV2	14	TRBJ1-1	CASRPGQGRTEAFF
TRBV28	14	TRBJ2-7	CASGPGTGLNEQYF
TRBV9	16	TRBJ2-1	CASSGHRDSSYNEQFF
TRBV19	14	TRBJ2-6	CASSTGAGANVLTF
TRBV28	16	TRBJ1-2	CASSSGQGAPNYGYTF
TRBV28	15	TRBJ2-7	CASSLDRTKSYEQYF
TRBV7-9	13	TRBJ2-1	CASRREFHNEQFF
TRBV2	15	TRBJ1-3	CASIRQGFSGNTIYF
TRBV7-2	15	TRBJ2-2	CASSWDYFGAGELFF